The subject of this entry is one T cell receptor beta chain. Its antigen remains unknown. Here immunoSEQ multiplex PCR was the method, and the copy in TCRdb shows in-frame clones only, minus some. The sample has under 200,000 clones, roughly nine tenths seen once; the top ten hold more than 2.5%. The data were taken from a study of cytomegalovirus exposure and HLA in healthy donors. Study-level results: Approximately 160 TCR beta chains were listed as cytomegalovirus-associated.

Trimming left V 5 bases short and J 6 bases short, with 19 bases between. The germline V gene has CDR1 SEHNR and CDR2 FQNEAQ (reference sequence). This CDR3 is built from 16 residues. The sequencing sample was made of PBMCs. The TCR sequence derives from a woman between 18 and 30 years old in good health and CMV-seropositive. J is TRBJ2-2 and V is TRBV7-9; D might be TRBD2 (6 bases). The CDR3 sequence: CASSRTNRLVPGELFF. CDR3 nucleotide sequence: TGTGCCAGCAGCCGTACGAACAGACTAGTCCCCGGGGAGCTGTTTTTT.